The 9 T cell receptor beta chains listed next were all sequenced from one sample in a study of blood T cell repertoires in COVID-19. TCRdb's table, derived via immunoSEQ multiplex PCR, lists solely in-frame clones and lacks some. The sample has about 120,000 clones; less than 85% are singletons. Sequencing input: peripheral blood. The receptors come from a man aged 30 to 39 with acute or convalescent COVID-19.

This chain joins TRBV24-1 and TRBJ2-7, with 12 positions matching TRBD2. The CDR3 has 17 amino acids. The germline gives CDR1 KGHDR, CDR2 SFDVKD. V lost 2 bases, J lost 1 base, and 5 bases stayed unmatched. DNA for the CDR3: TGTGCCACCAGTGATTGCCGGACTAGCGGGATTTCCTACGAGCAGTACGTC. This sequence encodes CATSDCRTSGISYEQYV.

The chain's CDR3 is CASSLGAGLFTGEQYF. CDR3 DNA: TGTGCCAGCAGCTTAGGAGCAGGGTTGTTTACAGGCGAGCAGTACTTC. The chain carries TRBV7-2 and TRBJ2-7; D may be TRBD1 (5 bases). CDR1 and CDR2 (germline): SGHTA, FQGNSA. V shed 1 base and J shed 6 bases, with 19 bases lying between them. The CDR3 is 16 residues long.

The chain is built from TRBV6-2 or TRBV6-3 and TRBJ2-5, with 8 positions matching TRBD1. Germline CDR1 reads MNHEY; CDR2 reads SVGEGT. The CDR3 length is 15 residues. V trimming: 5 bases; J trimming: 0 bases; junction bases outside the gene matches: 5. The CDR3 DNA reads as TGTGCCAGCAGTGACCGGGACAGGTACCAAGAGACCCAGTACTTC. This translates into CASSDRDRYQETQYF.

The chain has TRBV6-2 or TRBV6-3 and TRBJ1-5, with TRBD1 matching over 7 bases. Looked up from germline, CDR1 is MNHEY and CDR2 is SVGEGT. V was clipped by 5 bases and J by 3 bases; unmatched bases: 13. The CDR3 length is 17 residues. The CDR3 region has the DNA TGTGCCAGCAGTCCAACAAGACAGGGTGGGATCAATCAGCCCCAGCATTTT. Protein product: CASSPTRQGGINQPQHF.

This chain connects TRBV6-2 or TRBV6-3 to TRBJ2-5; D call uncertain. The CDR3 sequence is 11 residues long. The V end was cut by 4 bases, the J end by 5 bases, with 5 bases between. Germline CDR1 is MNHEY and CDR2 is SVGEGT. CDR3 protein: CASSSSETQYF. In DNA form, the CDR3 reads TGTGCCAGCAGTTCGTCGGAGACCCAGTACTTC.

The J gene is TRBJ1-1, the V gene TRBV5-4; 7 positions match TRBD1. V shed 5 bases, J shed 1 base, and the junction held 5 bases outside the gene matches. The CDR3 length is 14 residues. From germline, CDR1 is SGHNT and CDR2 YYREEE (reference sequence). This CDR3 reads CASRADRANTEAFF. The CDR3 DNA sequence: TGTGCCAGCAGGGCTGACAGGGCGAACACTGAAGCTTTCTTT.

V usage is TRBV5-1 and J usage is TRBJ2-3; D is uncertain. CDR1 SGHRS and CDR2 YFSETQ come from the germline V gene. CDR3 length: 15 residues. Trimming shortened V by 2 bases and J by 2 bases, and 12 bases separated the two germline ends. CDR3 residues: CASSLFDIPTDTQYF. CDR3 sequence (DNA): TGCGCCAGCAGCTTATTTGACATACCCACAGATACGCAGTATTTT.

The chain links TRBV6-1 to TRBJ2-7, with D possibly being TRBD2 (6 bases). Germline V gene lookup returns CDR1 MNHNS and CDR2 SASEGT. The V end was cut by 0 bases, the J end by 5 bases, with 26 bases between. The CDR3 is 19 amino acids. The CDR3 DNA sequence: TGTGCCAGCAGTGAAGCGCCGAGGGTGGGTGCGGGGCGCGGTAACGAGCAGTACGTC. Amino acid sequence: CASSEAPRVGAGRGNEQYV.

The rearrangement uses TRBV19 and TRBJ1-1; the D gene is possibly TRBD1 (5 bases). V was pared by 0 bases and J by 5 bases, with 10 bases between. CDR1 and CDR2 (germline): LNHDA, SQIVND (reference sequence). This CDR3 region has 14 residues. The CDR3 loop reads CASSIDLAGTEAFF. The DNA of the CDR3 is TGTGCCAGTAGTATAGATCTGGCAGGGACTGAAGCTTTCTTT.